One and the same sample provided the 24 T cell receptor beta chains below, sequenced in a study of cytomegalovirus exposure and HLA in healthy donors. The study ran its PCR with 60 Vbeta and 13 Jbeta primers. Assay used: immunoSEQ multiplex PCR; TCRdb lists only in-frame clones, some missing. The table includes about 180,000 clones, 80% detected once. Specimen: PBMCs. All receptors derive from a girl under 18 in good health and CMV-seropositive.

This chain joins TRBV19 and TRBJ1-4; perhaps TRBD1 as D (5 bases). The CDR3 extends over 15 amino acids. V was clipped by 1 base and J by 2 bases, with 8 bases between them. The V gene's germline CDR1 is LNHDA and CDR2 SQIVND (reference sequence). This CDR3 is CASSIARVTNEKLFF. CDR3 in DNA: TGTGCCAGTAGTATAGCCAGGGTCACTAATGAAAAACTGTTTTTT.

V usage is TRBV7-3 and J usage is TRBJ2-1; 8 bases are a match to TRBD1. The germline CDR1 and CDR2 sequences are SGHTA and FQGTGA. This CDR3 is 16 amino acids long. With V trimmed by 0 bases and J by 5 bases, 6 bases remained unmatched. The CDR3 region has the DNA TGTGCCAGCAGCTTAACGAGCGGACAGGGCAACAATGAGCAGTTCTTC. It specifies CASSLTSGQGNNEQFF.

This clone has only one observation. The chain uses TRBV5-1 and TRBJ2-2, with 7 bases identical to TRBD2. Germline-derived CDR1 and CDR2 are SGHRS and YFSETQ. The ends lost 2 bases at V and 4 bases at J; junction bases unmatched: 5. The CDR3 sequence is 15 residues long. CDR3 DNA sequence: TGCGCCAGCAGCTTTGGACTAGGGTCCACCGGGGAGCTGTTTTTT. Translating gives CASSFGLGSTGELFF.

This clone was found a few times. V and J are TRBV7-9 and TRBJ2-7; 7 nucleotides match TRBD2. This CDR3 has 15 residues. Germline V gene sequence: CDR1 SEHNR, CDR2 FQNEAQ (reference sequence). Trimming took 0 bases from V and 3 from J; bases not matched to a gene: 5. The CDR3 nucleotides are TGTGCCAGCAGCTTAGCGGGGGGGACTCACTACGAGCAGTACTTC. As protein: CASSLAGGTHYEQYF.

DNA for the CDR3: TGCGCCAGCAGCGAAATGACAGGGGCCCTCAATGAGCAGTTCTTC. Its translation: CASSEMTGALNEQFF. This sequence joins TRBV5-1 and TRBJ2-1; 8 positions agree with TRBD1. Germline V CDR1 and CDR2: SGHRS, YFSETQ. The CDR3 sequence is 15 residues long. V lost 4 bases to trimming and J lost 6 bases; unmatched junction nucleotides: 9.

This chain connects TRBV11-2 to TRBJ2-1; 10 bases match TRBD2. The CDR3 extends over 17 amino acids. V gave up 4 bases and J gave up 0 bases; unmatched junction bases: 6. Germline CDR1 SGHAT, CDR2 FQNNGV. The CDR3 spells CASSYAGLATSYNEQFF. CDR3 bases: TGTGCCAGCAGCTACGCGGGACTAGCGACCTCCTACAATGAGCAGTTCTTC.

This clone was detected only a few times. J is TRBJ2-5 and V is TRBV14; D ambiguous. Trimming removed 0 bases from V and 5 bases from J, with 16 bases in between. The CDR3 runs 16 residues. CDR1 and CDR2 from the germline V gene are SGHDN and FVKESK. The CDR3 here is CASSQDWPYSQETQYF. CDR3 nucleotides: TGTGCCAGCAGCCAAGATTGGCCGTACAGCCAGGAGACCCAGTACTTC.

The CDR3 sequence: CASSMRQGRVETQYF. The CDR3, as DNA: TGTGCCAGCAGCATGAGACAGGGACGAGTGGAGACCCAGTACTTC. J is TRBJ2-5 and V is TRBV13; 7 nucleotides align to TRBD1. The CDR3 is made up of 15 amino acids. V shed 5 bases, J shed 5 bases, and the junction held 11 bases outside the gene matches. Germline-derived CDR1 and CDR2 are PRHDT and FYEKMQ (reference sequence).

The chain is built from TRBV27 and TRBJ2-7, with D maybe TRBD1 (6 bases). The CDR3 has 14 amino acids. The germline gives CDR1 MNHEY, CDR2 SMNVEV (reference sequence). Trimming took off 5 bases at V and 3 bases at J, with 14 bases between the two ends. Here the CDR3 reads CASSHSDRHYEQYF. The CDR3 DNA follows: TGTGCCAGCAGTCACTCGGACAGACACTACGAGCAGTACTTC.

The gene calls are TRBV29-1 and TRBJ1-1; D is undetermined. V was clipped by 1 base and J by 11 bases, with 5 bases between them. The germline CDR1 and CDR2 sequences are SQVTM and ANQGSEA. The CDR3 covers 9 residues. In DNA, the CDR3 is TGCAGCGTTGAAGCGGGGGCTTTCTTT. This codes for CSVEAGAFF.

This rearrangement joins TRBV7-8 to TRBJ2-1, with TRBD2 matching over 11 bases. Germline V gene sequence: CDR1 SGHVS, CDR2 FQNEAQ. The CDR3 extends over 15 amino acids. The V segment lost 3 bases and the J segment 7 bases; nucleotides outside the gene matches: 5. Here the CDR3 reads CASSFRLAGGNEQFF. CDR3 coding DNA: TGTGCCAGCAGCTTCCGATTAGCGGGAGGGAATGAGCAGTTCTTC.

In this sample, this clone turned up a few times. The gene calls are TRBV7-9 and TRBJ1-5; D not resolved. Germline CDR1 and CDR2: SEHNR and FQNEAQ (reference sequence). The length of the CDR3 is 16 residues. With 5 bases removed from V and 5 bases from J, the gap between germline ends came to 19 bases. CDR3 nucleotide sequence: TGTGCCAGCAGCCCCATCTGGGCCCCTGGTCATCAGCCCCAGCATTTT. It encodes CASSPIWAPGHQPQHF.

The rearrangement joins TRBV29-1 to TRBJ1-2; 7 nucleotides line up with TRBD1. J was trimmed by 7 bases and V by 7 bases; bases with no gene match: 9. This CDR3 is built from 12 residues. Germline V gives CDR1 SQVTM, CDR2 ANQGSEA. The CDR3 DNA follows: TGCAGCGACCTGACAGGGATGGGTGGCTACACCTTC. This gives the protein CSDLTGMGGYTF. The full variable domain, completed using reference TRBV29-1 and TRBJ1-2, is SAVISQKPSRDICQRGTSLTIQCQVDSQVTMMFWYRQQPGQSLTLIATANQGSEATYESGFVIDKFPISRPNLTFSTLTVSNMSPEDSSIYLCSDLTGMGGYTFGSGTRLTVV.

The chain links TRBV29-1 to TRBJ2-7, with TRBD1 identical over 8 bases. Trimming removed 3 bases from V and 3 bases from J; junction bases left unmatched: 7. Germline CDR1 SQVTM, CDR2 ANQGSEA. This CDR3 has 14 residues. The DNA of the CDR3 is TGCAGCGTTGAGTTAGACAGGGGAAACTACGAGCAGTACTTC. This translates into CSVELDRGNYEQYF.

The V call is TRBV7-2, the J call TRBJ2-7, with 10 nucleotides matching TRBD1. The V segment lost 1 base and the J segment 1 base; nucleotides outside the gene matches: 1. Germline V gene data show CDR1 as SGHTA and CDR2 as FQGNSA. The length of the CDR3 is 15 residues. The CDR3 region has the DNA TGTGCCAGCAGCTTAGGGGACAGGGGATCCTACGAGCAGTACTTC. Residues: CASSLGDRGSYEQYF.

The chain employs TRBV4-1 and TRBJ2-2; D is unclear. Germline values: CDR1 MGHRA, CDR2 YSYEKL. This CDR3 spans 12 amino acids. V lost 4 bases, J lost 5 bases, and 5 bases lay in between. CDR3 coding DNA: TGCGCCAGCAGCCTCCTTACCGGGGAGCTGTTTTTT. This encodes CASSLLTGELFF.

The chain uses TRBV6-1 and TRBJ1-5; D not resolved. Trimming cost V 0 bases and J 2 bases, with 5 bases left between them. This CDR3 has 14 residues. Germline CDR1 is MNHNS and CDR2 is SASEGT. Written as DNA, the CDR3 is TGTGCCAGCAGTGAAGCCCTTCGCAATCAGCCCCAGCATTTT. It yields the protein CASSEALRNQPQHF.

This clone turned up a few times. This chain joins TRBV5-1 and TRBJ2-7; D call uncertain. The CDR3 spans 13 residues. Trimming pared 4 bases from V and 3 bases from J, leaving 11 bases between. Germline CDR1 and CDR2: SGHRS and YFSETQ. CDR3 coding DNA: TGCGCCAGCAGCCCGGGTTTCAACTACGAGCAGTACTTC. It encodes CASSPGFNYEQYF.

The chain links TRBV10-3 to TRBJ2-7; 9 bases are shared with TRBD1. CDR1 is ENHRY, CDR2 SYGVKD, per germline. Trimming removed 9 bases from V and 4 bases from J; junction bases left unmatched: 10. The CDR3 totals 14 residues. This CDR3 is CAIRDTGGGYEQYF. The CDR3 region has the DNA TGTGCCATTCGAGATACAGGGGGCGGGTACGAGCAGTACTTC.

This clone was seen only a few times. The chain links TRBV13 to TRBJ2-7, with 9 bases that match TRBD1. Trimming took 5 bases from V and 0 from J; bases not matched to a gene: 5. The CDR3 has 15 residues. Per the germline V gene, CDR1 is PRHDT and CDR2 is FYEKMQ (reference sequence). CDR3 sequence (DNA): TGTGCCAGCAGCGTCGACAGGGGGGACTCCTACGAGCAGTACTTC. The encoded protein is CASSVDRGDSYEQYF.

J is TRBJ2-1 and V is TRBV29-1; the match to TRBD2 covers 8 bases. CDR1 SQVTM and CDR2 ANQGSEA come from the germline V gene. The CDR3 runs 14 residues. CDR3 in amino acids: CSTSPAGGWYEQFF. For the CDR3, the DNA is TGCAGTACCTCTCCCGCGGGGGGCTGGTATGAGCAGTTCTTC.

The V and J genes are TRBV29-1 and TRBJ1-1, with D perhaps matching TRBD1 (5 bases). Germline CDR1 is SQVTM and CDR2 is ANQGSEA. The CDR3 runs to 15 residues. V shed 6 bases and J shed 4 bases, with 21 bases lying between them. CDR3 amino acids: CSVPIRGVKGTEAFF. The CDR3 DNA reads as TGCAGCGTCCCCATTAGGGGCGTAAAAGGCACTGAAGCTTTCTTT.

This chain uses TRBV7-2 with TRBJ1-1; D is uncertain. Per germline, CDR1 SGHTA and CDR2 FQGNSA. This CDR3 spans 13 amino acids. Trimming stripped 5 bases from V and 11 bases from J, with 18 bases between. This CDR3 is CASSPGGPPGAFF. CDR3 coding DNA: TGTGCCAGCAGCCCAGGTGGGCCCCCGGGGGCTTTCTTT.

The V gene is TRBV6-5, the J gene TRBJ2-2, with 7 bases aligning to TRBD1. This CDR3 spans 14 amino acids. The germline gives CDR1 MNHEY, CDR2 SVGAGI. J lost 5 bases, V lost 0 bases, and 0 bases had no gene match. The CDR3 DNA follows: TGTGCCAGCAGTTACTCACAGGGGACCGGGGAGCTGTTTTTT. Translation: CASSYSQGTGELFF.